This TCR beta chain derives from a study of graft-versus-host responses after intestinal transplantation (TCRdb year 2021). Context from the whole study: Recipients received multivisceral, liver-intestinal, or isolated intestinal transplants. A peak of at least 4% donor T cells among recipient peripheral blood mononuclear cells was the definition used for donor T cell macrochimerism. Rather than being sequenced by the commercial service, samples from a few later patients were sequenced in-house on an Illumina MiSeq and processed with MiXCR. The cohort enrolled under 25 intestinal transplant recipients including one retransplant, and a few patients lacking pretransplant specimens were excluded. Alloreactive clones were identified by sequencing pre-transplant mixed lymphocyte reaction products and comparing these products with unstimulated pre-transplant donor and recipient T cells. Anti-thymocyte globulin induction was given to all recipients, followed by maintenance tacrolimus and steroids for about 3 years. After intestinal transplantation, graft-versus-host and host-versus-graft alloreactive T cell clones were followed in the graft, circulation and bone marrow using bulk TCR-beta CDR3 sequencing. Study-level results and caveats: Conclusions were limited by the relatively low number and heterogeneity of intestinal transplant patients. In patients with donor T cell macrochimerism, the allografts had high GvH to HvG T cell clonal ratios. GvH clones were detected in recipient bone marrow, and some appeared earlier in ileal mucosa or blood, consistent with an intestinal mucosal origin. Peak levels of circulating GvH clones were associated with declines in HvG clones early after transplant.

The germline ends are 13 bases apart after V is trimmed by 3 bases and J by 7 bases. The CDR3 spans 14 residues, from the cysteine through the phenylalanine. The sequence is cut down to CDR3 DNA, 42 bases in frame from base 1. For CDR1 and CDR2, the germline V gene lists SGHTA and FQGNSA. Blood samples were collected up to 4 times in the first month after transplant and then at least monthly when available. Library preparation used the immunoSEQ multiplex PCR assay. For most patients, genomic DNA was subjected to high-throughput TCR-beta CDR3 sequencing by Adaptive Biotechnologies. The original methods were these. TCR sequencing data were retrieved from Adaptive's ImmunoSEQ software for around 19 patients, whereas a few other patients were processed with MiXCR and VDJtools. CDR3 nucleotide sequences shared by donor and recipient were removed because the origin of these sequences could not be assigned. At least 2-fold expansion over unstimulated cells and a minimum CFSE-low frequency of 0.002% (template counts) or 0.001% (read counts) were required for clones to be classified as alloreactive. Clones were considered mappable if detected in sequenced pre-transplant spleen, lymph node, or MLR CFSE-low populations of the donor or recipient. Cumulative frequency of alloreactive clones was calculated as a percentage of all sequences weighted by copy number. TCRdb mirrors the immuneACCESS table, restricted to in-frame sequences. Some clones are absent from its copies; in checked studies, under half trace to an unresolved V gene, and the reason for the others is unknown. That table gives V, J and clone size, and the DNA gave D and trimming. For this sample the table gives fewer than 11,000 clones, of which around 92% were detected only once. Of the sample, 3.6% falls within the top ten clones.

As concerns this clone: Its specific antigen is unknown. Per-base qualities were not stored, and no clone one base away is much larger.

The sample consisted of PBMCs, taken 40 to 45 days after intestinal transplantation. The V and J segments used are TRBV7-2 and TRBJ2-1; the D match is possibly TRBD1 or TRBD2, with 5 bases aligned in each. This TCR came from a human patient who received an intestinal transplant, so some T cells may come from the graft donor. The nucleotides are TGTGCCAGCAGCTTGTGGGGGACGTCGAATGAGCAGTTCTTC. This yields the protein CASSLWGTSNEQFF.